The subject of this entry is one T cell receptor (beta chain). The target of this receptor is not known. No base-level quality is on record; no much larger clone is a single base apart. The immunoSEQ Assay, a bias-controlled multiplex PCR, was used to amplify TCRbeta CDR3 regions from genomic DNA. Processing in the source paper ran as follows. Nucleated cell counts per sample were estimated from amplification of reference gene primers within the assay. Sequence reads were collapsed and filtered to measure the absolute abundance of every unique TCRbeta CDR3 rearrangement. For each sample, productive Simpson clonality was calculated by taking the square root of Simpson's diversity index across productive rearrangements. Held by TCRdb, this immuneACCESS table contains in-frame sequences only and omits some clones. Under half of the omission traces to an unresolved V gene where checked; the cause of the rest is unknown. For V, J and clone size, that table is used; D and trimming come from the DNA. The sample data list about 180,000 clones, and approximately 80% of these were observed just once. The top ten clonotypes cover about 15% of the sample.

In the prospective study, participants were 18 to 89 years old, resided in 24 geographic areas of the United States, and were enrolled through a virtual design. To assign participants to cohorts, the prospective study relied on clinical history that participants themselves reported in a screening survey and a study questionnaire. A participant counted as exposed if, within 2 weeks of entering the study, that participant had been in contact with someone who had a PCR-confirmed or clinician-diagnosed COVID-19 case. Each participant in the prospective study had whole blood, serum and a nasopharyngeal or oropharyngeal swab collected by mobile phlebotomists. Participants in the prospective study had the option to provide additional blood draws and questionnaires over an approximately two-month period. Before DNA extraction, prospective study blood samples were shipped either frozen or at room temperature.

From a lookup of the germline V gene (reference sequence), CDR1 and CDR2 are SEHNR and FQNEAQ. Germline trimming amounts to 5 bases on V and 2 bases on J, with 7 as the count of junction bases outside the gene matches. Reading from cysteine to phenylalanine, the CDR3 counts 15 amino acids. Only the CDR3 region is kept as DNA, spanning 45 bases read in frame from base 1. The sample originates from a study of blood T cell repertoires in COVID-19 (TCRdb year 2020). At the level of the whole study: Samples covering the acute and convalescent phases of COVID-19 were provided by collaborators in the United States, Italy and Spain. Samples came from the ongoing ImmuneRACE study (first 160 participants) plus 1,254 subjects from 6 global collaborators. A freely available public database, intended as a resource for researchers studying the immune response to SARS-CoV-2, is where the repertoires were released. Deeply sampled blood TCRbeta repertoires from subjects exposed to, actively infected with, or recovered from COVID-19 were included in the dataset. The sample metadata nearly always contained a de-identified subject ID, COVID-19 status, age in years and sex. Where available, HLA class I and class II types were obtained from metadata supplied by the sample provider rather than from assay-based typing. The prospective study material was composed of cDNA or gDNA derived from T cells, B-cell-depleted T cells, or PBMCs. The full study reports these points: How much clinical and demographic metadata was included differed by source and by participant, and the metadata was provided uncurated.

The receptor was derived from a man in his fifties or sixties who had been exposed to COVID-19. Recombination linked TRBV7-9 to TRBJ2-7; 9 of the junction bases match TRBD1. Input material: PBMCs or T cells enriched from blood (not recorded which). The nucleotides are TGTGCCAGCAGCCCAGGGACAGGGACCCCCTACGAGCAGTACTTC. It encodes CASSPGTGTPYEQYF. The variable domain in full, with residues beyond the CDR3 obtained from the reference TRBV7-9 and TRBJ2-7 genes, is DTGVSQNPRHKITKRGQNVTFRCDPISEHNRLYWYRQTLGQGPEFLTYFQNEAQLEKSRLLSDRFSAERPKGSFSTLEIQRTEQGDSAMYLCASSPGTGTPYEQYFGPGTRLTVT.